This T cell receptor (beta chain) is from a study of cytomegalovirus exposure and HLA in healthy donors. The CDR3 is 15 amino acids. Germline V gives CDR1 SEHNR, CDR2 FQNEAQ (reference sequence). V shed 1 base and J shed 2 bases, with 9 bases lying between them. This PCR relied on a set of 60 Vbeta primers and 13 Jbeta primers. Clones were read by immunoSEQ multiplex PCR, and TCRdb kept only the in-frame ones, dropping some. The sample consists of 150,000 to 200,000 clones, roughly 67% of them appearing once. The chain employs TRBV7-9 and TRBJ1-3; D perhaps matches TRBD1 (6 bases). The TCR was taken from a woman aged 18-29 years in good health and CMV-seropositive. Material for sequencing was PBMCs. In DNA form, the CDR3 reads TGTGCCAGCAGCTTAGACAGGGCGGCTGGAAACACCATATATTTT. This codes for CASSLDRAAGNTIYF.